The source of this T cell receptor beta chain is a study of cytomegalovirus exposure and HLA in healthy donors. V lost 6 bases and J lost 6; bases outside the gene matches: 3. Per germline, CDR1 MNHEY and CDR2 SVGAGI. The CDR3 has 13 amino acids. This PCR relied on a set of 60 Vbeta primers and 13 Jbeta primers. The data were produced by immunoSEQ multiplex PCR, yet TCRdb's version contains in-frame clones alone and is incomplete. The sample comprises 95,000 to 150,000 clones, less than 80% of which are singletons, and 3.5% to 4.5% rests with the top ten. Material: PBMCs. The source is a young man in good health and CMV-seronegative. J is TRBJ2-3 and V is TRBV6-5; TRBD2 matches 10 bases. As DNA, the CDR3 is TGTGCCAGCAGACTAGCGGGGTCTGATACGCAGTATTTT. It is translated as CASRLAGSDTQYF.